One and the same sample provided the 4 T cell receptor beta chains below, sequenced in a study of cytomegalovirus exposure and HLA in healthy donors. In the PCR, 60 Vbeta and 13 Jbeta primers were used. Sequencing used immunoSEQ multiplex PCR; TCRdb keeps in-frame clones, though not all of them. The table records 130,000 to 150,000 clones, approximately 79% of them present only once. The sample was PBMCs. The source of these receptors is a man aged 18 to 30 in good health and CMV-seropositive.

The V call is TRBV7-2, the J call TRBJ2-7; 7 bases match TRBD1. The length of the CDR3 is 13 residues. Germline assignment: CDR1 SGHTA and CDR2 FQGNSA. V lost 2 bases, J lost 5 bases, and 3 bases stayed unmatched. CDR3: CASSLRGLHEQYF. CDR3 coding DNA: TGTGCCAGCAGCTTAAGGGGGCTTCACGAGCAGTACTTC.

The chain employs TRBV9 and TRBJ1-6; TRBD1 aligns across 7 bases. The V segment lost 0 bases and the J segment 8 bases; nucleotides outside the gene matches: 5. CDR1 and CDR2 from the germline V gene are SGDLS and YYNGEE. The CDR3 spans 15 residues. The CDR3, as DNA: TGTGCCAGCAGCGTAGAGGAGGGGGCGGATTCACCCCTCCACTTT. Its translation is CASSVEEGADSPLHF.

The chain recombines TRBV7-8 with TRBJ2-1, with 9 bases matching TRBD2. CDR3 size: 16 residues. Germline lookup yields CDR1 SGHVS and CDR2 FQNEAQ. V dropped 5 bases and J dropped 4; count of bases not matched to a gene: 9. In nucleotides, the CDR3 is TGTGCCAGCAGCCCCTCTAGCGGGGATACTTACAATGAGCAGTTCTTC. It encodes CASSPSSGDTYNEQFF.

The chain's CDR3 is CASSSGTVNTEAFF. DNA of the CDR3: TGTGCCAGCAGTTCCGGGACAGTGAACACTGAAGCTTTCTTT. The chain recombines TRBV28 with TRBJ1-1, with TRBD1 matching 7 bases. J was trimmed by 0 bases and V by 4 bases; bases with no gene match: 2. This CDR3 has 14 amino acids. CDR1 is MDHEN and CDR2 is SYDVKM in the germline V gene.